This T cell receptor (beta chain) was sequenced in a study of OX40 agonist ivuxolimab in advanced cancers. Looking at the study overall: Ivuxolimab is a fully human IgG2 antibody that activates OX40 (CD134). Eligibility rules accepted prior anti-PD-1, anti-PD-L1 or anti-CTLA-4 therapy, and around 40% had some.

Per the germline V gene, CDR1 is MRHNA and CDR2 is SNTAGT. CDR3 length: 12 amino acids. V lost 9 bases and J lost 2; bases outside the gene matches: 1. Clones were sequenced by immunoSEQ multiplex PCR, and TCRdb holds only the in-frame ones, with some missing. The sample gives approximately 94,000 clones, around 90% of which show up once; about 3.4% is in the top ten. Study-wide findings and caveats: Dose levels from 0.1 to 3.0 mg/kg saw CD4+ and CD8+ blood T cells expand clonally by week 6. Partly responding patients at 0.1-3.0 mg/kg showed some of the smallest clonal expansion.

Concerning this clone itself: Its target is not known.

V is TRBV6-4 and J is TRBJ2-1; 7 nucleotides match TRBD2. The sequence was collected from an adult with an advanced solid tumor such as melanoma, head and neck, liver or kidney cancer. This material consisted of CD4+ or CD8+ T cells sorted from blood, taken in a trial of the OX40 agonist ivuxolimab. For the CDR3, the DNA is TGTGCCAGGGGGGGGGCCTACAATGAGCAGTTCTTC. Amino acid sequence: CARGGAYNEQFF.